The present entry profiles one TCR beta chain with its context. The data derive from a study of CD8 T cells in Susac syndrome. TCR beta sequencing covered blood CD8+ and CD4+ T cells. TEMRA cells were FACS-enriched, unlike CD8+ and CD4+ T cells, which were negatively isolated. With V trimmed by 2 bases and J by 8 bases, 3 bases remained unmatched. The CDR3 spans 13 residues. Germline-derived CDR1 and CDR2 are GTSNPN and SVGIG (reference sequence). Random hexamers served to reverse transcribe about 0.5 to 1 ug RNA. immunoSEQ multiplex PCR amplified TCR beta CDR3 across 54 Vbeta, 13 Jbeta. MiXCR, run by TCRdb on the immunoSEQ multiplex PCR reads, gives a single entry per CDR3 protein. Of a few hundred thousand distinct CDR3 sequences in the sample, about 95% are singletons; the top ten hold 0.075% to 0.095%.

Sequenced input: CD4+ T cells from PBMCs. This receptor was obtained from a human donor with multiple sclerosis. The chain uses TRBV30 and TRBJ1-4; the match to TRBD1 covers 9 bases. DNA for the CDR3: TGTGCCTGGAGTTACAGGGGGCGCGAAAAACTGTTTTTT. Residues: CAWSYRGREKLFF.